This T cell receptor beta chain appears in the sequencing data of a study of early T cells in non-severe SARS-CoV-2 infection. Study at large: It was bulk RNA from unsorted whole blood that was sequenced, and the chains were unpaired. General study points: VDJdb matches were skewed toward anti-spike CD8 T cell responses.

V was clipped by 5 bases and J by 2 bases, with 10 bases between them. Germline CDR1 is SEHNR and CDR2 is FQNEAQ (reference sequence). The CDR3 runs 13 residues. This clonotype was observed at least ten times. Its antigen is still unknown. Unique molecular identifier tags were affixed to discrete cDNA molecules. TCRdb called the 5' RACE reads again in MiXCR, with one record for every CDR3 protein. The sample lists around 59,000 distinct CDR3 sequences; around 11% were seen once. The specimen was whole blood. This TCR derives from an adult who was a healthcare worker with PCR-confirmed SARS-CoV-2 infection or an uninfected control (not recorded which). The V gene is TRBV7-9, the J gene TRBJ2-7, with TRBD2 as a possible D gene (5 bases). CDR3 loop: CASSRTGPYEQYF. In nucleotides, the CDR3 is TGTGCCAGCAGCCGGACTGGACCCTACGAGCAGTACTTC.